This entry describes one TCR beta chain. Its antigen is still unknown. The data stem from a study of T cell clonotyping in hematopoietic cell transplantation. Study information: Samples: about 28 days before transplant, then days 30, 100 and 180 after.

Findings and limits, study-wide: CD4 and CD8 repertoire contributions could not be separated without sorting. Higher Inverse Simpson Index values in graft donor and pretransplant recipient predicted broader posttransplant TCR diversity. Pathologically expanded recipient clonotypes increased progressively from day 30 to day 180 as diversity fell.

Here immunoSEQ multiplex PCR was the method, and the copy in TCRdb shows in-frame clones only, minus some. The sample lists more than 12,000 clones, around 62% occurring once. The CDR3 covers 14 residues. The V and J ends lost 2 bases and 5 bases respectively, with 15 bases between them. CDR1 GTSNPN and CDR2 SVGIG come from the germline V gene (reference sequence). The sequence came from a human donor who either received an allogeneic hematopoietic cell transplant for a myeloid malignancy or was a related donor (not recorded which). Some clones in this sample may be carry-over from other donors' samples. Sequenced input: PBMCs. The chain combines TRBV30 with TRBJ2-5; D gene ambiguous. In nucleotides, the CDR3 is TGTGCCTGGAGTCTAAGGAGTTCGGCTGAGACCCAGTACTTC. Its protein product is CAWSLRSSAETQYF.